This T cell receptor beta chain was recovered during a study of beta chain features in type 1 diabetes. The study reverse transcribed the entire isolated RNA, so it sequenced expressed TCRB transcripts. Measured with immunoSEQ multiplex PCR; TCRdb has only the in-frame clones, and not every one. This sample has some 350,000 clones, with roughly 12% found just once. As for this clone: What it binds is not known.

General observations from the study: Shortening that was moderate but significant affected the TCRB CDR3s of Type 1 diabetes patients in all four CD4+ subsets.

The CDR3 loop spans 14 amino acids. Germline lookup yields CDR1 LNHDA and CDR2 SQIVND (reference sequence). Deletions cut 5 bases from V and 2 bases from J, with 10 bases between. The chain recombines TRBV19 with TRBJ1-5; TRBD1 is a possible D gene (5 bases). Sequenced input: naive CD4+ T cells from blood. This clonotype was sampled from a woman under 30 with type 1 diabetes. The DNA for the CDR3 is TGTGCCAGTAGTGACAGCGCTGGCAATCAGCCCCAGCATTTT. Translation: CASSDSAGNQPQHF.